Presented here are 11 T cell receptor beta chains from one specimen sequenced in a study of cytomegalovirus exposure and HLA in healthy donors. Profiling relied on immunoSEQ multiplex PCR, and the TCRdb table lists in-frame clones only, not all of them. The sample carries 110,000 to 150,000 clones, around 89% recorded once. Sequenced input: PBMCs. These receptors were obtained from a woman aged 30 to 39 in good health and CMV-seropositive.

V is TRBV19 and J is TRBJ2-7; no clear D. The CDR3 is made up of 14 amino acids. Germline V gene lookup returns CDR1 LNHDA and CDR2 SQIVND (reference sequence). The V end was cut by 0 bases, the J end by 3 bases, with 9 bases between. The CDR3 loop is CASSIDAFYYEQYF. CDR3 nucleotide sequence: TGTGCCAGTAGTATAGATGCATTCTACTACGAGCAGTACTTC.

The rearrangement uses TRBV13 and TRBJ2-5, with 11 bases identical to TRBD2. Germline loops: CDR1 PRHDT, CDR2 FYEKMQ (reference sequence). The CDR3 length is 19 residues. Germline trimming cut 5 bases from V and 4 bases from J; bases unmatched to any gene: 18. CDR3 sequence (DNA): TGTGCCAGCAGCCCGAGGCAGCTTCTTTGGACTAGCGGGTTAGAGACCCAGTACTTC. Amino acid sequence: CASSPRQLLWTSGLETQYF.

This chain links TRBV7-2 with TRBJ2-7; TRBD2 aligns across 10 bases. This CDR3 spans 15 amino acids. The J segment lost 7 bases and the V segment lost 0 bases, leaving 6 bases of the junction unmatched. The germline gives CDR1 SGHTA, CDR2 FQGNSA. The CDR3 region is CASSLARSGGGEQYF. The DNA for the CDR3 is TGTGCCAGCAGCTTAGCGCGGAGCGGGGGGGGAGAGCAGTACTTC.

V and J are TRBV11-2 and TRBJ2-2, with TRBD2 as a possible D gene (6 bases). Germline assignment: CDR1 SGHAT and CDR2 FQNNGV. This CDR3 has 16 residues. The germline V and J ends were trimmed by 1 base and 0 bases, with 9 bases remaining between them. This chain's CDR3 is CASSLGWGANTGELFF. CDR3 bases: TGTGCCAGCAGCTTAGGTTGGGGGGCGAACACCGGGGAGCTGTTTTTT.

This rearrangement joins TRBV25-1 to TRBJ2-6, with TRBD1 identical over 7 bases. V lost 2 bases to trimming and J lost 0 bases; unmatched junction nucleotides: 1. The V gene's germline CDR1 is MGHDK and CDR2 SYGVNS. CDR3 length: 16 residues. This CDR3 is CASSEHRGSGANVLTF. The DNA for the CDR3 is TGTGCCAGCAGTGAACACAGGGGCTCTGGGGCCAACGTCCTGACTTTC.

The chain carries TRBV19 and TRBJ1-2, with unresolved D. The germline V gene encodes CDR1 LNHDA and CDR2 SQIVND (reference sequence). V shed 3 bases and J shed 8 bases, with 13 bases lying between them. The CDR3 contains 13 residues. In DNA form, the CDR3 reads TGTGCCAGTAGTATTACCCCCGGGGAAGGCTACACCTTC. It is translated as CASSITPGEGYTF.

Only one count was recorded for this clone. This rearrangement joins TRBV5-4 to TRBJ2-5; possible D gene TRBD1, 5 bases. Germline V gene lookup returns CDR1 SGHNT and CDR2 YYREEE (reference sequence). Trimming took off 0 bases at V and 5 bases at J, with 11 bases between the two ends. The CDR3 has 14 residues. The CDR3 region has the DNA TGTGCCAGCAGCTTGGAGGGGCAGGAGGAGACCCAGTACTTC. This encodes CASSLEGQEETQYF.

The V call is TRBV9, the J call TRBJ2-5, with D perhaps TRBD2 (7 bases). Deletions cut 4 bases from V and 5 bases from J, with 12 bases between. The CDR3 runs 13 residues. CDR1 SGDLS and CDR2 YYNGEE come from the germline V gene. The CDR3 nucleotides read TGTGCCAGCAGCCTAGGGGGGGAGGAGACCCAGTACTTC. Its protein is CASSLGGEETQYF.

The rearrangement links TRBV28 to TRBJ2-1; D might be TRBD2 (6 bases). CDR1 MDHEN and CDR2 SYDVKM come from the germline V gene. V lost 5 bases and J lost 6, with 11 bases in between. The CDR3 loop spans 13 amino acids. CDR3 residues: CASSTRLGNEQFF. For the CDR3, the DNA is TGTGCCAGCAGTACGCGACTAGGCAATGAGCAGTTCTTC.

This clone has only a few counts. V gene TRBV2 combines with J gene TRBJ1-2, with D perhaps matching TRBD1 (6 bases). The V end was cut by 7 bases, the J end by 11 bases, with 17 bases between. Looked up from germline, CDR1 is SNHLY and CDR2 is FYNNEI. The CDR3 contains 12 residues. The CDR3 loop reads CASIRQENKYTF. In nucleotides, the CDR3 is TGTGCCAGCATCCGACAGGAGAACAAGTACACCTTC.

Only a few counts were recorded for this clone. The chain recombines TRBV4-1 with TRBJ2-7, with D maybe TRBD2 (6 bases). The CDR3 has 14 amino acids. Per germline, CDR1 MGHRA and CDR2 YSYEKL. The V end was cut by 6 bases, the J end by 0 bases, with 12 bases between. DNA of the CDR3: TGCGCCAGCAGGGCGGAGGGAAGCTCCTACGAGCAGTACTTC. Translation gives CASRAEGSSYEQYF.